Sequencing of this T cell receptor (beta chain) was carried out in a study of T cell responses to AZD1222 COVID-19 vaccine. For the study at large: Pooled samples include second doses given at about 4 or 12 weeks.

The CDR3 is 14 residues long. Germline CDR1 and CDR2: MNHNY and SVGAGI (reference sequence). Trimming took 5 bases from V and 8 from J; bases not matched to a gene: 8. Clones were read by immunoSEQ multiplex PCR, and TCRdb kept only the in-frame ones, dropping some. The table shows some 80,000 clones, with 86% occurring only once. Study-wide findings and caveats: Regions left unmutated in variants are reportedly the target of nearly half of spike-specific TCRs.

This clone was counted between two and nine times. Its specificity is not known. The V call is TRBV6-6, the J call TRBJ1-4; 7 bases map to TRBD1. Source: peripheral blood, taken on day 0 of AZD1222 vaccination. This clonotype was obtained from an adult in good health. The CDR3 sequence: CASSKTGAEEKLFF. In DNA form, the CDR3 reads TGTGCCAGCAGTAAAACAGGGGCTGAAGAAAAACTGTTTTTT.